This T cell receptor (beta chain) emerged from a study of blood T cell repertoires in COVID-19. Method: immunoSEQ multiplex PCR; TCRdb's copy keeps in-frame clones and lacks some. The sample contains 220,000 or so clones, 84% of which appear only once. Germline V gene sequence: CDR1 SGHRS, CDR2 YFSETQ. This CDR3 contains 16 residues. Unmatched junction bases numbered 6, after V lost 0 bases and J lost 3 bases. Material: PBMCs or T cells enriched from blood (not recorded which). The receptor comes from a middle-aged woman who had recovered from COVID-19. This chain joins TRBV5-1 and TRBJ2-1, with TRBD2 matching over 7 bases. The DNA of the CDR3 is TGCGCCAGCAGCTTGGCCTCTAGCGGAGTCTACAATGAGCAGTTCTTC. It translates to CASSLASSGVYNEQFF. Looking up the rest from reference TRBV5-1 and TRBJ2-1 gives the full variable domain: KAGVTQTPRYLIKTRGQQVTLSCSPISGHRSVSWYQQTPGQGLQFLFEYFSETQRNKGNFPGRFSGRQFSNSRSEMNVSTLELGDSALYLCASSLASSGVYNEQFFGPGTRLTVL.